The entry below gives a single T cell receptor beta chain sequence along with its context. In the authors' methods: Amplification with reference gene primers provided the estimates of nucleated cell counts. Clones were read by immunoSEQ multiplex PCR, and TCRdb kept only the in-frame ones, dropping some. That table gives V, J and clone size, and the DNA gave D and trimming. The top ten hold around 5% of the sample, which has about 260,000 clones, approximately 86% seen once. Those enrolled in Seattle joined during active infection and were followed longitudinally afterward. Germline CDR1 reads SGDLS; CDR2 reads YYNGEE. This CDR3 has 14 residues. V was clipped by 1 base and J by 7 bases, with 14 bases between them. The source of the sample is a study of blood T cell repertoires in COVID-19. Looking at the study overall: Acute-phase and convalescent COVID-19 samples originated in the United States, Italy and Spain. PBMCs, B-cell-depleted T cells, or T cells provided the cDNA or gDNA that made up the material.

Material: peripheral blood. The V gene is TRBV9, the J gene TRBJ1-2, with D possibly TRBD1 on 5 matching bases. The TCR was taken from a woman aged 55-69 years with COVID-19, enrolled during active disease. CDR3 sequence reads: CASSVNWGESGYTF. The CDR3 bases are TGTGCCAGCAGCGTAAATTGGGGGGAGAGTGGCTACACCTTC.